This TCR beta chain was recorded in a study of blood T cell repertoires in COVID-19. Study summary: Sites across the United States, Italy and Spain contributed samples from acute and convalescent COVID-19. PBMCs, B-cell-depleted T cells, or T cells were the source of the cDNA or gDNA that made up the material.

This CDR3 has 14 residues. The germline V gene has CDR1 ENHRY and CDR2 SYGVKD. The J segment lost 5 bases and the V segment lost 8 bases, leaving 8 bases of the junction unmatched. Generated by immunoSEQ multiplex PCR, the TCRdb table keeps only in-frame clones and is missing some. The table has 250,000 or so clones, more than 75% seen once; the top ten hold around 6.3%. The chain employs TRBV10-3 and TRBJ2-1, with TRBD2 matching 8 bases. The receptor was isolated from a woman aged 45-60 years who had been exposed to COVID-19. The specimen was PBMCs or T cells enriched from blood (not recorded which). The CDR3 sequence: CAIGGLAGHNEQFF. In nucleotides, the CDR3 is TGTGCCATCGGGGGGCTAGCGGGTCACAATGAGCAGTTCTTC.